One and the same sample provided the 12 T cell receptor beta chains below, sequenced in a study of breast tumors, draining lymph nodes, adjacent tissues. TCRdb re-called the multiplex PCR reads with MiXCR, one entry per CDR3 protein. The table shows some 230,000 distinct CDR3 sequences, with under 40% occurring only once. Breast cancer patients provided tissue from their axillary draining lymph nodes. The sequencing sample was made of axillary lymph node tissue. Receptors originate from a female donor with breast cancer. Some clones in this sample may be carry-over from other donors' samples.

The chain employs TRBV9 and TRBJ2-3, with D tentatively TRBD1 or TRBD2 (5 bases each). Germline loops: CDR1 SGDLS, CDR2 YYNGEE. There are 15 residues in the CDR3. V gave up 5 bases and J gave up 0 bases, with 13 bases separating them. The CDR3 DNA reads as TGTGCCAGCAGTGCTTTTCGGGACAGCACAGATACGCAGTATTTT. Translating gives CASSAFRDSTDTQYF.

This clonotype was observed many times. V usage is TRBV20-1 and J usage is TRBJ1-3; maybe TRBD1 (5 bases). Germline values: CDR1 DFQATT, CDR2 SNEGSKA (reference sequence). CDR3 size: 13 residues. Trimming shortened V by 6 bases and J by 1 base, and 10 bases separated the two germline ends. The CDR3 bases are TGCAGTGCAGTGGGGGAATCTGGAAACACCATATATTTT. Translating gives CSAVGESGNTIYF.

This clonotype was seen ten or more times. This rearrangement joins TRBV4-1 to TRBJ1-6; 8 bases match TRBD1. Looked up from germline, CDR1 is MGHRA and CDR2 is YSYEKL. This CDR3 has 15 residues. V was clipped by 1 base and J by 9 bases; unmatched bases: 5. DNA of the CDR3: TGCGCCAGCAGCCAAGTTCCCAGGGGGCTTTCACCCCTCCACTTT. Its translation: CASSQVPRGLSPLHF.

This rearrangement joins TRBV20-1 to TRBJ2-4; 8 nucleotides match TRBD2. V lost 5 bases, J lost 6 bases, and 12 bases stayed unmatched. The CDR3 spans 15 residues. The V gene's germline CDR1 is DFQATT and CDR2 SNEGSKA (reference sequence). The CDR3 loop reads CSAVLPGGRRNIQYF. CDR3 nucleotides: TGCAGTGCTGTTCTCCCGGGAGGGCGTAGAAACATTCAGTACTTC.

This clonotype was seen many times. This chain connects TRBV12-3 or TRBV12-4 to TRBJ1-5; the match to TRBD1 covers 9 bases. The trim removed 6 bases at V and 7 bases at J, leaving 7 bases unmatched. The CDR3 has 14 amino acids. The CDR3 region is CASRPTGGEQPQHF. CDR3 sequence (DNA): TGTGCCAGCAGGCCTACAGGGGGCGAGCAGCCCCAGCATTTT.

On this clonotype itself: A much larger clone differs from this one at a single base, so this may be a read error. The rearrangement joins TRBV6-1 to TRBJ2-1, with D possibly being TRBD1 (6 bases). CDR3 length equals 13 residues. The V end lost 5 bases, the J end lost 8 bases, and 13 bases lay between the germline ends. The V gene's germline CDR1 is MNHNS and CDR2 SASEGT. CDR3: CASSHRTGYEQFF. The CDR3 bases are TGTGCCAGCAGTCACCGTACAGGGTATGAGCAGTTCTTC.

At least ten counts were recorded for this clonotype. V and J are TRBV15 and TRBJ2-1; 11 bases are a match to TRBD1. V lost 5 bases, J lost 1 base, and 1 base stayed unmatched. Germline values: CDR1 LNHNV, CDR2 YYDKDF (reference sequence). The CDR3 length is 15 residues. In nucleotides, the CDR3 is TGTGCCACCAGCGGACAGGGGGCTTCCTACAATGAGCAGTTCTTC. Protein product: CATSGQGASYNEQFF.

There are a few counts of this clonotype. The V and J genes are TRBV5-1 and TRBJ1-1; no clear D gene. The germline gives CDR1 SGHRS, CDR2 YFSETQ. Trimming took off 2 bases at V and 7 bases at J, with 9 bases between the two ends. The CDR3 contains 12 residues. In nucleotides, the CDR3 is TGCGCCAGCAGCTTCCCTCCCAGTGAAGCTTTCTTT. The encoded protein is CASSFPPSEAFF.

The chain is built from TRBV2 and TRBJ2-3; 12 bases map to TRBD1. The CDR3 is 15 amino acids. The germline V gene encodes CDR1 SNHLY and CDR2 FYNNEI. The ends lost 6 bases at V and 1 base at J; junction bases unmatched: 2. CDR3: CASRGQGAGTDTQYF. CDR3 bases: TGTGCCAGCAGGGGACAGGGGGCGGGCACAGATACGCAGTATTTT.

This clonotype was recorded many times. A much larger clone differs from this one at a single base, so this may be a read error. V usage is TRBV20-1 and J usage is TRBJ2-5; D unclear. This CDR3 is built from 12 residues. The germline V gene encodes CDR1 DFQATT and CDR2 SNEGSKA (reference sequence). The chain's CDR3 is CSAGPTQETPYF. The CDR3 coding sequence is TGCAGTGCAGGGCCCACGCAAGAGACCCCGTACTTC.

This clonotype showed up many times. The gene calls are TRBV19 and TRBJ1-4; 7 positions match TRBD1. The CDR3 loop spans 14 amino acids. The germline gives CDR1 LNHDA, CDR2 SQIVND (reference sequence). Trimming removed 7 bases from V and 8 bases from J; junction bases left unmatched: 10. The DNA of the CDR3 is TGTGCCAGTACCGGAGGAGGGGGCGAAGAAAAACTGTTTTTT. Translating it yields CASTGGGGEEKLFF.

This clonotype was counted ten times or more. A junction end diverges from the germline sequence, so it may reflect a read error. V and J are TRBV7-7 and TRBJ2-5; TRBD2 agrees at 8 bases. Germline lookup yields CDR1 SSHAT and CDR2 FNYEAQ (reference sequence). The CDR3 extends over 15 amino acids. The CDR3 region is CASSPKAGGSETQYF. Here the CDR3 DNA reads TGTGCTAGCAGCCCCAAGGCGGGAGGTTCGGAGACCCAGTACTTC.